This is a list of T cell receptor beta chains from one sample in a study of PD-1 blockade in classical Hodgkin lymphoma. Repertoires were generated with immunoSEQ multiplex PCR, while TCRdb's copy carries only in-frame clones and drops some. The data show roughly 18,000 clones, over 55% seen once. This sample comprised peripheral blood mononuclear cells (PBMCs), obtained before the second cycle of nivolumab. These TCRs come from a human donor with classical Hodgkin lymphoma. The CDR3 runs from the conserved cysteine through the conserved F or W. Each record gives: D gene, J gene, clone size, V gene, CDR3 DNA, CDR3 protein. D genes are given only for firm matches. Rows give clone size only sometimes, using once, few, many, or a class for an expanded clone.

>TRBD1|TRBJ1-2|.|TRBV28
TGTGCCAGCAGTTTATTGCTACAGGGGGCGAACTATGGCTACACCTTC
CASSLLLQGANYGYTF
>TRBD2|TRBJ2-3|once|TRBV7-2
TGTGCCAGCAGCTCAAGACTAGCGGGAGCAGATACGCAGTATTTT
CASSSRLAGADTQYF
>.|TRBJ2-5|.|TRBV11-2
TGTGCCAGCAGCTCGACAGTTCAAGAGACCCAGTACTTC
CASSSTVQETQYF
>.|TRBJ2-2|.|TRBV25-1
TGTGCCAGCTCAGCCACTGGTGCCTGGACCGGGGAGCTGTTTTTT
CASSATGAWTGELFF
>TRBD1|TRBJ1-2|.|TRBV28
TGTGCCACTACGTTAACCGGGACAGTCACCTATGGCTACACCTTC
CATTLTGTVTYGYTF
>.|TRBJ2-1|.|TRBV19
TGTGCCAGTAGTATAGCTCTTTCGGATGAGCAGTTCTTC
CASSIALSDEQFF
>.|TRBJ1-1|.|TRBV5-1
TGCGCCAGCAGCGCCGGAGGGTTGAACACTGAAGCTTTCTTT
CASSAGGLNTEAFF
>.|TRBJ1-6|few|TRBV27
TGTGCCAGCAGAGACGTTAGCTCCTATAATTCACCCCTCCACTTT
CASRDVSSYNSPLHF
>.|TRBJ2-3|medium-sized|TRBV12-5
TGTGCTAGTGGTTCCAACCTAGCGGATACGCAGTATTTT
CASGSNLADTQYF
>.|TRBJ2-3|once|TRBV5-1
TGCGCCAGCAGCGTAACGGGACGGAGCACAGATACGCAGTATTTT
CASSVTGRSTDTQYF
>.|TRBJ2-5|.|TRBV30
TGTGCCTGGTCGACAGTTAATCTCCAAGAGACCCAGTACTTC
CAWSTVNLQETQYF
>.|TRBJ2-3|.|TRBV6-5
TGTGCCAGCAGTTACCCCTCCTCAGATACGCAGTATTTT
CASSYPSSDTQYF
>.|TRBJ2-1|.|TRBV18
TGTGCCAGCTCACCACCCCTGCACAATGTGAATGAGCAGTTCTTC
CASSPPLHNVNEQFF
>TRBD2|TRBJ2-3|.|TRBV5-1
TGCGCCAGCAGCTTGGTGGGTAGCGGGGTAAGCACAGATACGCAGTATTTT
CASSLVGSGVSTDTQYF
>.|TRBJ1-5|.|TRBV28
TGTGCCAGCAGTTTGCCTTATAGCAATCAGCCCCAGCATTTT
CASSLPYSNQPQHF
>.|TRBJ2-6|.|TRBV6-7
TGTGCCAGCAGTATGAATGAGCGTTTACAAAGTCGGGCCAACGTCCTGACTTTC
CASSMNERLQSRANVLTF
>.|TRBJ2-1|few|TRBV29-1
TGCAGCGTTGGTGGTTACAATGAGCAGTTCTTC
CSVGGYNEQFF
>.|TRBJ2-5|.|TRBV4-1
TGCGCCAGCAGCCAAGTGACCGGGACATACGGCCGACAAGAGACCCAGTACTTC
CASSQVTGTYGRQETQYF
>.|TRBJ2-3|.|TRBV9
TGTGCCAGCAGCTCGAGAACTAGCACAGATACGCAGTATTTT
CASSSRTSTDTQYF
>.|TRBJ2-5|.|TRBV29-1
TGCAGCGTTTCTCCACGGGTCGGGGAGACCCAGTACTTC
CSVSPRVGETQYF
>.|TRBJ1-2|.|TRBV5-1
TGCGCCAGCAGCTGGGATTCCGGGTCAAACTATGGCTACACCTTC
CASSWDSGSNYGYTF
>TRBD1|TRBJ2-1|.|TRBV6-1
TGTGCCAGCAGTGAAAGTGTATGGGGACAGGGTGACAATGAGCAGTTCTTC
CASSESVWGQGDNEQFF
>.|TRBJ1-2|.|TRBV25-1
TGTGCCAGCCGGGACGGATCTAACTATGGCTACACCTTC
CASRDGSNYGYTF
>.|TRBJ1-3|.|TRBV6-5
TGTGCCAGCAGTGACTCCATAAACACCATATATTTT
CASSDSINTIYF
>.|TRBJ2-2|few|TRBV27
TGTGCCAGTTGGAGACAGCTCACCGGGGAGCTGTTTTTT
CASWRQLTGELFF
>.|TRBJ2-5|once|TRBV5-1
TGCGCCAGCAGCTTGGAGGGCAGTCAAGAGACCCAGTACTTC
CASSLEGSQETQYF
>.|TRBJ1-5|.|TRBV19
TGTGCCAGTACCTACCGGGGCAGGAATCAGCCCCAGCATTTT
CASTYRGRNQPQHF
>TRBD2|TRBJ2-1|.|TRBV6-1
TGTGCCAGCAGTGATAGCGGGAGGGACAATGAGCAGTTCTTC
CASSDSGRDNEQFF
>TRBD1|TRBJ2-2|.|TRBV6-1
TGTGCCAGCAGCTTTACGGGACAGGGCGGGGAGCTGTTTTTT
CASSFTGQGGELFF
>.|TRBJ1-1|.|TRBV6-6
TGTGCCAGCAGTTACTCGAATTTTGGTAGGAACACTGAAGCTTTCTTT
CASSYSNFGRNTEAFF
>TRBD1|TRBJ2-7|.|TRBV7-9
TGTGCCAGCAGCTTTACCCGGGACAGGGGGAAATACGAGCAGTACTTC
CASSFTRDRGKYEQYF
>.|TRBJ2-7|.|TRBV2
TGTGCCAGCACCAGCTCCTACGAGCAGTACTTC
CASTSSYEQYF
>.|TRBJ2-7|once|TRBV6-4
TGTGCCAGCAGTGAAACAGCTCTAAACTCCTACGAGCAGTACTTC
CASSETALNSYEQYF
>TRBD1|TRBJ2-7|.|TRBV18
TGTGCCAGCTCACCCGGGACAGGGAACTACGAGCAGTACTTC
CASSPGTGNYEQYF
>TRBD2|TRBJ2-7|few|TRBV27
TGTGCCAGCAGTTCCCACTCTAGCGGGACGGGGGAGCAGTACTTC
CASSSHSSGTGEQYF
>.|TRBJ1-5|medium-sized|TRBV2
TGTGCCAGCACCCCAGGGAGGGGAGGCAATCAGCCCCAGCATTTT
CASTPGRGGNQPQHF
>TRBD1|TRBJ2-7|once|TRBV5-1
TGCGCCAGCAGCTTCACAGGGGTTCACGTTTACGAGCAGTACTTC
CASSFTGVHVYEQYF
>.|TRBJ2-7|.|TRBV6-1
TGTGCCAGCAGTGCTCAAACAGGGTTTCCCTACGAGCAGTACTTC
CASSAQTGFPYEQYF
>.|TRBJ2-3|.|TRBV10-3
TGTGCCATCAGGCCTTCCGGGACGCAGCAGGATACGCAGTATTTT
CAIRPSGTQQDTQYF
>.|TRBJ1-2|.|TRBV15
TGTGCCACCAGCAGAGAGAGACAGGATCATGGCTACACCTTC
CATSRERQDHGYTF
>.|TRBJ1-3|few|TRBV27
TGTGCCAGCACCTACGACAGGCGGACTGGAAACACCATATATTTT
CASTYDRRTGNTIYF
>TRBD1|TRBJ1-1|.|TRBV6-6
TGTGCCAGCAGTTACTCGGGACAGGGGAACACTGAAGCTTTCTTT
CASSYSGQGNTEAFF
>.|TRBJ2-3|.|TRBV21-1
TGTGCCAGCAGCAAAAAGCTCGCGGGCAGATACACAGATACGCAGTATTTT
CASSKKLAGRYTDTQYF
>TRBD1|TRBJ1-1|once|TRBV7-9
TGTGCCAGCAGCTTGGGGACCGGGACAGTGAACGCTGAAGCTTTCTTT
CASSLGTGTVNAEAFF
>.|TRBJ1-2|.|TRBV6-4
TGTGCCAGCAGATTGGACGGGAACTATGGCTACACCTTC
CASRLDGNYGYTF
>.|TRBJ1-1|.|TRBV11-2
TGTGCCAGCAGCACCCCCGGGGCTCTCATGAACACTGAAGCTTTCTTT
CASSTPGALMNTEAFF
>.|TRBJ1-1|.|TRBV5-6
TGTGCCAGCAGCTTGGGCCCCCCAATGGGGAACACTGAAGCTTTCTTT
CASSLGPPMGNTEAFF
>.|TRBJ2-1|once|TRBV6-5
TGTGCCAGCAGTAACGGGGACGGCCTAGGGGAGCAGTTCTTC
CASSNGDGLGEQFF
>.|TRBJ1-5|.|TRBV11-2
TGTGCCAGCAGCTTCGGACTGAATCAGCCCCAGCATTTT
CASSFGLNQPQHF
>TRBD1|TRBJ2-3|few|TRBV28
TGTGCCAGCGAGGGACAGGGGGTCACAGATACGCAGTATTTT
CASEGQGVTDTQYF
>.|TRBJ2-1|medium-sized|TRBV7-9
TGTGCCAGCAGCTTTCGCAATATAGGGGATGAGCAGTTCTTC
CASSFRNIGDEQFF
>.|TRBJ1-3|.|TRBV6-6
TGTGCCAGCAGTTACTCGGGCCAGAATGGAAACACCATATATTTT
CASSYSGQNGNTIYF
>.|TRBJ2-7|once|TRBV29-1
TGCAGCGTTGAGATTGGAAGGGGCTCCTACGAGCAGTACTTC
CSVEIGRGSYEQYF